The rows below give T cell receptor beta chains drawn from one sample of a study of shared T cell receptors in the human thymus. Profiled with immunoSEQ multiplex PCR; TCRdb holds only in-frame clones, not every one. The sample carries 640,000 or so clones, around 87% recorded once. In addition, the sample was reused for a study of human thymus T cells.

Sequencing used thymocytes. The receptors were sampled from a boy younger than two with a congenital heart defect. CDR3s include the opening cysteine and the closing phenylalanine or tryptophan. D genes are given only for firm matches. Expanded clones get a size class; other rows say once, few or many, or leave the size out.

TRBD2	TRBV4-3	.	TRBJ2-7	CASSQRSHGERGTYEQYF	TGCGCCAGCAGCCAAAGGTCCCACGGCGAGCGGGGGACCTACGAGCAGTACTTC
.	TRBV5-8	once	TRBJ2-7	CASSLTGHFYEQYF	TGTGCCAGCAGCCTCACGGGACACTTCTACGAGCAGTACTTC
.	TRBV27	.	TRBJ2-7	CASAGRGEQYF	TGTGCCAGCGCGGGCAGGGGCGAGCAGTACTTC
TRBD1	TRBV5-6	.	TRBJ2-7	CASRTGTLREQYF	TGTGCCAGCAGGACAGGGACCCTCCGCGAGCAGTACTTC
.	TRBV28	.	TRBJ1-6	CASSNAGDSPLHF	TGTGCCAGCAGTAACGCAGGGGACTCACCCCTCCACTTT
TRBD2	TRBV5-1	.	TRBJ2-7	CASSQASGGLPSYEQYF	TGCGCCAGCAGCCAGGCTAGCGGGGGGCTGCCTTCCTACGAGCAGTACTTC
.	TRBV21-1	.	TRBJ1-2	CASSKPYKGAHYGYTF	TGTGCCAGCAGCAAACCCTACAAGGGGGCCCACTATGGCTACACCTTC
.	TRBV25-1	.	TRBJ1-2	CASSDTGPPNYGYTF	TGTGCCAGCAGTGACACAGGGCCCCCTAACTATGGCTACACCTTC
TRBD1	TRBV6-1	.	TRBJ1-5	CASSERGQGKSNQPQHF	TGTGCCAGCAGTGAAAGGGGGCAGGGGAAGAGCAATCAGCCCCAGCATTTT
.	TRBV6-5	.	TRBJ2-7	CASQGGEIYEQYF	TGTGCCAGCCAAGGGGGGGAAATCTACGAGCAGTACTTC
.	TRBV14	few	TRBJ1-1	CASSQDEANTEAFF	TGTGCCAGCAGCCAAGATGAGGCGAACACTGAAGCTTTCTTT
TRBD2	TRBV7-9	.	TRBJ2-7	CASRHSSTSGDTYSYEQYF	TGTGCCAGCAGGCATTCTTCCACTAGCGGGGACACATACTCCTACGAGCAGTACTTC
.	TRBV25-1	.	TRBJ2-1	CASSDGPGGNEQFF	TGTGCCAGCAGTGACGGGCCTGGCGGGAATGAGCAGTTCTTC
TRBD2	TRBV6-6	.	TRBJ2-5	CASSYSLGGNETQYF	TGTGCCAGCAGTTACTCGTTGGGAGGGAATGAGACCCAGTACTTC
.	TRBV5-6	.	TRBJ2-7	CASSLTAGEWYEQYF	TGTGCCAGCAGCTTGACCGCCGGGGAGTGGTACGAGCAGTACTTC
TRBD2	TRBV6-5	.	TRBJ2-1	CASRSTSGNYNEQFF	TGTGCCAGCAGATCGACTAGCGGGAACTACAATGAGCAGTTCTTC
TRBD1	TRBV27	.	TRBJ1-3	CASSLSGKPSQGARGNTIYF	TGTGCCAGCAGTTTATCCGGGAAGCCGAGCCAGGGGGCGCGCGGAAACACCATATATTTT